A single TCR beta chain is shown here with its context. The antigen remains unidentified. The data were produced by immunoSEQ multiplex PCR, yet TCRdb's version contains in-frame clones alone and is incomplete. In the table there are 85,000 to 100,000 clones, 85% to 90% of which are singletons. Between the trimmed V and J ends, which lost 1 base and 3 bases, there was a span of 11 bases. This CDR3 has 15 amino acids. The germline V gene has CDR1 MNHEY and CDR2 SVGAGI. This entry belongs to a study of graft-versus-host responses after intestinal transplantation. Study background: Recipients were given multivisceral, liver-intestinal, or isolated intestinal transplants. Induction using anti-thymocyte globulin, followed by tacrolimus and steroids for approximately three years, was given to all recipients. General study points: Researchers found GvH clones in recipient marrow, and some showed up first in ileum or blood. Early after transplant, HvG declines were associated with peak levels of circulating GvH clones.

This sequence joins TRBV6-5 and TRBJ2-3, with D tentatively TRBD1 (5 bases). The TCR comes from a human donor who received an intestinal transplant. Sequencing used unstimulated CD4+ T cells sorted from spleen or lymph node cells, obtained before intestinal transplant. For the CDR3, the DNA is TGTGCCAGCAGTTACTTAGGGGTTCGGACAGATACGCAGTATTTT. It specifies CASSYLGVRTDTQYF.